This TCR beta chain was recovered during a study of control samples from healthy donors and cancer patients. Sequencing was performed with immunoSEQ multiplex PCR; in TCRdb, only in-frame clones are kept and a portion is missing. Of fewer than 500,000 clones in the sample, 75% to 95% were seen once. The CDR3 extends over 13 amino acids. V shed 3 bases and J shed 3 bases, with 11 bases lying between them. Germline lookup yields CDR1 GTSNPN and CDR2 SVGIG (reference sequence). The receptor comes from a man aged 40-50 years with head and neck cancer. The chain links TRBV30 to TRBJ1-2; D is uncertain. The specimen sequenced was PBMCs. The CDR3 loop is CAWSKDEDYGYTF. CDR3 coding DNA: TGTGCCTGGAGCAAGGACGAGGACTATGGCTACACCTTC.